This TCR beta chain is drawn from a study of OX40 agonist ivuxolimab in advanced cancers. Broadly, across the study: Ivuxolimab was a fully human IgG2 agonistic monoclonal antibody targeting the costimulatory receptor OX40 (CD134). Intravenous ivuxolimab was administered to patients every 2 weeks at six dose levels: 0.01, 0.1, 0.3, 1.5, 3 and 10 mg/kg. Of the roughly 50 dose-escalation patients, hepatocellular carcinoma was present in around 20, melanoma in about 15, renal cell carcinoma in 9 and head and neck cancer in 9. The dose-escalation cohort was around 84% male with a mean age of about 60 years, ranging from roughly 23 to 79. Prior anti-PD-1, anti-PD-L1 or anti-CTLA-4 therapy was permitted, and checkpoint inhibitors had been received by about 44% of dose-escalation patients. Partial responses occurred in three dose-escalation patients, of whom one had hepatocellular carcinoma and two had cutaneous melanoma. The purpose of peripheral TCRbeta sequencing was to test whether ivuxolimab changed TCR sequence diversity and led to clonal T-cell expansion. The paper covers the monotherapy dose-escalation part of the phase I ivuxolimab trial, which included N of about 51 patients.

Broader findings and caveats from the paper: After ivuxolimab, expanded clones were on average more numerous among CD8+ T cells than among CD4+ T cells. At doses from 0.1 to 3.0 mg/kg, clonal expansion was seen in both CD4+ and CD8+ blood T cells between baseline and week 6. Low levels of normalized T-cell clonal expansion were also seen in some nonresponding patients. In partial responders in the 0.1-3.0 mg/kg groups, normalized peripheral clonal expansion was found to be among the lowest, especially among CD8+ T cells. The antigen specificity of the peripheral T cells that underwent clonal expansion was not determined.

V loses 4 bases at its end and J loses 5 bases; junction bases beyond the gene matches: 6. The germline V gene yields MGHRA for CDR1 and YSYEKL for CDR2. The CDR3 holds 15 amino acids from the cysteine to the phenylalanine. Only CDR3 DNA remains: 45 bases, in frame from the first base. Genomic DNA was isolated from the sorted cells so that the TCRbeta CDR3 region could be sequenced. The immunoSEQ Assay was used for sequencing of TCRbeta CDR3 regions. TCRdb's version of the immuneACCESS table is confined to in-frame rearrangements and falls short of the full clone set. An unresolved V gene accounts for under half of the shortfall where checked; the remainder is of unknown origin. For this sample there are 70,000 to 90,000 clones; around 85% appear just once. The ten largest clones represent approximately 5% of the sample. To note about this clone: Its antigen is still unknown. No much larger clone is present one base from it, and per-base qualities are unavailable.

The trial excluded patients who had a history of autoimmune disease or who were on systemic immunosuppression. Peripheral blood for TCR sequencing was collected from all dose cohorts at baseline, on cycle 4 day 1, and on cycle 7 day 1. The samples were drawn from a first-in-human, open-label, multicenter phase I dose-escalation trial of ivuxolimab. Adults with locally advanced or metastatic melanoma, renal cell, hepatocellular, or head and neck squamous cell carcinoma were enrolled in the trial. Before TCR sequencing, CD4+ T cells and CD8+ T cells from peripheral blood were sorted into separate populations.

The sequence links TRBV4-1 to TRBJ2-5, with 11 bases aligning to TRBD1. The sample consisted of CD4+ or CD8+ T cells sorted from blood, taken in a trial of the OX40 agonist ivuxolimab. The TCR originated in an adult with an advanced solid tumor such as melanoma, head and neck, liver or kidney cancer. The nucleotide sequence reads as follows: TGCGCCAGCAGCCTAGGGACAGGGGGGAGGGAGACCCAGTACTTC. It codes for CASSLGTGGRETQYF.